A single sample is the source of the 18 T cell receptor beta chains below, sequenced in a study of T cell responses to AZD1222 COVID-19 vaccine. Profiling relied on immunoSEQ multiplex PCR, and the TCRdb table lists in-frame clones only, not all of them. This sample has about 92,000 clones, with 85% to 90% found just once. The sample was peripheral blood, taken on day 0 of AZD1222 vaccination. Receptor source: an adult in good health.

The chain carries TRBV4-1 and TRBJ2-7, with 8 positions matching TRBD1. V dropped 0 bases and J dropped 12; count of bases not matched to a gene: 7. The CDR3 spans 13 residues. Germline V gene sequence: CDR1 MGHRA, CDR2 YSYEKL. The CDR3 DNA reads TGCGCCAGCAGCCAAGAAGTCGGGACAGGAGTGTACTTC. Protein: CASSQEVGTGVYF.

The chain uses TRBV6-1 and TRBJ1-2; tentatively, D is TRBD1 (6 bases). CDR1 MNHNS and CDR2 SASEGT come from the germline V gene. The germline V and J ends were trimmed by 3 bases and 4 bases, with 21 bases remaining between them. This CDR3 region has 17 residues. CDR3 sequence: CASSDLRTDFIVYGYTF. CDR3 DNA sequence: TGTGCCAGCAGTGATCTTAGGACAGATTTTATTGTCTATGGCTACACCTTC.

The V call is TRBV5-1, the J call TRBJ1-2; tentatively, D is TRBD1 (5 bases). There are 13 residues in the CDR3. The ends were cut back, 4 bases at V and 8 bases at J, with 15 bases in the middle. Germline CDR1 and CDR2: SGHRS and YFSETQ. In DNA form, the CDR3 reads TGCGCCAGCAGCCTGGACAAGGCGGGCGGCTACACCTTC. Its translation: CASSLDKAGGYTF.

This clone was seen only once. The chain is built from TRBV19 and TRBJ1-1, with no clear D. CDR3 length: 14 amino acids. Germline V CDR1 and CDR2: LNHDA, SQIVND (reference sequence). The germline V and J ends were trimmed by 6 bases and 0 bases, with 11 bases remaining between them. CDR3 coding DNA: TGTGCCAGTAGGCTTCGTTTCATGAACACTGAAGCTTTCTTT. Encoded protein: CASRLRFMNTEAFF.

The chain joins TRBV5-6 to TRBJ2-5; D tentatively fits TRBD1 or TRBD2 (5 bases each). Germline CDR1 is SGHDT and CDR2 is YYEEEE. V was clipped by 1 base and J by 1 base, with 14 bases between them. The CDR3 is 16 residues long. CDR3 region: CASSLLGPLAQETQYF. DNA for the CDR3: TGTGCCAGCAGCTTGTTGGGACCGCTGGCCCAAGAGACCCAGTACTTC.

This sequence joins TRBV7-2 and TRBJ2-2; D gene ambiguous. There are 13 residues in the CDR3. Germline CDR1 reads SGHTA; CDR2 reads FQGNSA. Trimming took off 5 bases at V and 4 bases at J, with 8 bases between the two ends. CDR3 bases: TGTGCCAGCAGCCAACCCAGCACCGGGGAGCTGTTTTTT. Protein sequence: CASSQPSTGELFF.

V usage is TRBV11-2 and J usage is TRBJ2-7, with a tentative D call TRBD2 (6 bases). Per the germline V gene, CDR1 is SGHAT and CDR2 is FQNNGV. V was pared by 6 bases and J by 5 bases, with 14 bases between. The CDR3 contains 13 residues. The CDR3 loop is CASRPSGGHEQYF. For the CDR3, the DNA is TGTGCCAGCAGACCCTCCGGGGGTCACGAGCAGTACTTC.

V usage is TRBV5-6 and J usage is TRBJ2-1; D may be TRBD2 (6 bases). Trimming stripped 2 bases from V and 9 bases from J, with 12 bases between. Germline CDR1 reads SGHDT; CDR2 reads YYEEEE. The CDR3 has 13 residues. The CDR3 DNA is TGTGCCAGCAGCTTCCTGGGGACTGGTGAGCAGTTCTTC. Its protein is CASSFLGTGEQFF.

V usage is TRBV6-5 and J usage is TRBJ2-7; no definite D call. Germline V CDR1 and CDR2: MNHEY, SVGAGI. V lost 6 bases to trimming and J lost 3 bases, with 12 bases between them. CDR3 length equals 13 residues. The CDR3 spells CASSRTLVYEQYF. The DNA of the CDR3 is TGTGCCAGCAGCCGGACCTTGGTCTACGAGCAGTACTTC.

The genes are TRBV3-1 (or the pseudogene TRBV3-2) and TRBJ2-1; 7 bases agree with TRBD2. V shed 1 base and J 5 bases; nucleotides not matched to a gene: 5. Germline lookup yields CDR1 LGHDT and CDR2 YNNKEL (reference sequence). CDR3 length: 15 amino acids. The CDR3 nucleotides read TGTGCCAGCAGCCAAGGGGGGGGTAAGAACAATGAGCAGTTCTTC. Protein sequence: CASSQGGGKNNEQFF.

The chain is built from TRBV30 and TRBJ1-2; tentative D call: TRBD1 (6 bases). The CDR3 is 14 amino acids. Germline CDR1 reads GTSNPN; CDR2 reads SVGIG (reference sequence). V lost 3 bases, J lost 7 bases, and 18 bases lay in between. Here the CDR3 DNA reads TGTGCCTGGAGCCCCGGAAGGGGGAGCGCTGGCTACACCTTC. This translates into CAWSPGRGSAGYTF.

This rearrangement joins TRBV19 to TRBJ2-4, with 9 bases that match TRBD1. CDR1 is LNHDA and CDR2 is SQIVND in the germline V gene (reference sequence). This CDR3 spans 17 amino acids. The J segment lost 8 bases and the V segment lost 5 bases, leaving 16 bases of the junction unmatched. In DNA form, the CDR3 reads TGTGCCAGTAGTCCGTCCCGATGGGGACAGGGCGATGACATTCAGTACTTC. This gives the protein CASSPSRWGQGDDIQYF.

The chain couples TRBV6-5 to TRBJ1-6; 7 bases map to TRBD1. The germline CDR1 and CDR2 sequences are MNHEY and SVGAGI. V lost 1 base, J lost 11 bases, and 5 bases stayed unmatched. The CDR3 has 14 amino acids. The CDR3 region is CASSYLTGLAPLHF. The CDR3 DNA reads TGTGCCAGCAGTTACTTGACAGGGTTGGCACCCCTCCACTTT.

This chain joins TRBV6-5 and TRBJ2-1; D may be TRBD1 or TRBD2 (5 bases each). Germline values: CDR1 MNHEY, CDR2 SVGAGI. This CDR3 is 11 amino acids long. V lost 11 bases and J lost 2, with 7 bases in between. The CDR3 bases are TGTGCCGGGGGTACCTACAATGAGCAGTTCTTC. Protein product: CAGGTYNEQFF.

The chain links TRBV7-2 to TRBJ2-1; D ambiguous. The CDR3 is 12 amino acids. V was shortened by 1 base and J by 4 bases, with 2 bases between the two germline ends. Looked up from germline, CDR1 is SGHTA and CDR2 is FQGNSA. The CDR3 DNA sequence: TGTGCCAGCAGCTTAGGGTACAATGAGCAGTTCTTC. This gives the protein CASSLGYNEQFF. Filled out from reference TRBV7-2 and TRBJ2-1, the complete variable domain reads GAGVSQSPSNKVTEKGKDVELRCDPISGHTALYWYRQSLGQGLEFLIYFQGNSAPDKSGLPSDRFSAERTGGSVSTLTIQRTQQEDSAVYLCASSLGYNEQFFGPGTRLTVL.

The chain is built from TRBV18 and TRBJ2-7; D is uncertain. Trimming stripped 3 bases from V and 3 bases from J, with 6 bases between. The CDR3 consists of 12 residues. The germline gives CDR1 KGHSH, CDR2 LQKENI. As DNA, the CDR3 is TGTGCCAGCTCACCCCACAGCTACGAGCAGTACTTC. Protein product: CASSPHSYEQYF.

This rearrangement joins TRBV2 to TRBJ2-3; no clear D. The V end lost 0 bases, the J end lost 4 bases, and 8 bases lay between the germline ends. There are 14 residues in the CDR3. From germline, CDR1 is SNHLY and CDR2 FYNNEI. CDR3: CASSEAVQPDTQYF. The DNA for the CDR3 is TGTGCCAGCAGTGAAGCGGTACAGCCAGATACGCAGTATTTT.

The chain has TRBV7-2 and TRBJ1-4; D not resolved. CDR1 SGHTA and CDR2 FQGNSA come from the germline V gene. The V and J ends lost 3 bases and 3 bases respectively, with 11 bases between them. The CDR3 totals 15 residues. The CDR3 spells CASSFSEVANEKLFF. Here the CDR3 DNA reads TGTGCCAGCAGCTTCTCGGAAGTTGCTAATGAAAAACTGTTTTTT.